These 9 T cell receptor beta chains were sequenced from one sample in a study of T cells in Graves' hyperthyroidism and ophthalmopathy. RNA transcripts were the template for amplifying TCR beta CDR3 regions. The HTBI primer set served for first-round RT-PCR of the TCR CDR3. TCRdb redid the calling of the multiplex PCR reads with MiXCR, one entry per CDR3 protein. The sample consists of roughly 580,000 distinct CDR3 sequences, around 42% of them appearing once. Specimen: peripheral blood or thyroid tissue (not recorded which). All receptors derive from a woman younger than 30 with Graves' hyperthyroidism.

This chain uses TRBV5-1 with TRBJ2-7; D uncertain. Trimming took 1 base from V and 3 from J, leaving 8 bases between them. The CDR3 is made up of 13 amino acids. Germline V lookup: CDR1 SGHRS, CDR2 YFSETQ. The CDR3 DNA sequence: TGCGCCAGCAGCTTGATCCCCGACTACGAGCAGTACTTC. Amino acids: CASSLIPDYEQYF.

The chain uses TRBV25-1 and TRBJ1-1; D not resolved. V lost 5 bases and J 1 base, leaving 14 bases between the germline ends. The CDR3 has 15 amino acids. Looked up from germline, CDR1 is MGHDK and CDR2 is SYGVNS. CDR3 in DNA: TGTGCCAGCAGTTTCCTGGGCAGGAGGAACACTGAAGCTTTCTTT. This gives the protein CASSFLGRRNTEAFF. The full variable domain, its missing parts supplied by reference TRBV25-1 and TRBJ1-1, is EADIYQTPRYLVIGTGKKITLECSQTMGHDKMYWYQQDPGMELHLIHYSYGVNSTEKGDLSSESTVSRIRTEHFPLTLESARPSHTSQYLCASSFLGRRNTEAFFGQGTRLTVV.

This rearrangement joins TRBV2 to TRBJ2-7; D is possibly TRBD1 (5 bases). CDR3 size: 14 residues. Per germline, CDR1 SNHLY and CDR2 FYNNEI. With 5 bases removed from V and 0 bases from J, the gap between germline ends came to 11 bases. CDR3 region: CASSSDSSSYEQYF. The DNA for the CDR3 is TGTGCCAGCAGTTCCGACAGCAGCTCCTACGAGCAGTACTTC.

The chain employs TRBV7-3 and TRBJ1-3; possible D gene TRBD1, 5 bases. The germline CDR1 and CDR2 sequences are SGHTA and FQGTGA. V was pared by 5 bases and J by 0 bases, with 17 bases between. The CDR3 spans 17 residues. The CDR3, as DNA: TGTGCCAGCAGCCCGATGGGACCACCATACTCTGGAAACACCATATATTTT. Encoded protein: CASSPMGPPYSGNTIYF. The full variable domain, rest sourced from reference TRBV7-3 and TRBJ1-3, is GAGVSQTPSNKVTEKGKYVELRCDPISGHTALYWYRQSLGQGPEFLIYFQGTGAADDSGLPNDRFFAVRPEGSVSTLKIQRTERGDSAVYLCASSPMGPPYSGNTIYFGEGSWLTVV.

The table lists this clonotype with a few counts. This sequence joins TRBV7-9 and TRBJ1-1; D is uncertain. Germline V lookup: CDR1 SEHNR, CDR2 FQNEAQ (reference sequence). This CDR3 has 14 amino acids. Trimming cost V 1 base and J 2 bases, with 8 bases left between them. CDR3 nucleotides: TGTGCCAGCAGCTTAGAAGAGGTTAACACTGAAGCTTTCTTT. Protein: CASSLEEVNTEAFF.

The chain uses TRBV7-2 and TRBJ2-5, with TRBD2 matching over 13 bases. Losses at the gene ends were 1 base for V and 5 bases for J; bases not matched to a gene: 4. Per the germline V gene, CDR1 is SGHTA and CDR2 is FQGNSA. This CDR3 spans 16 amino acids. CDR3: CASSLVGLAGEETQYF. The CDR3 DNA reads as TGTGCCAGCAGCTTAGTAGGACTAGCGGGGGAGGAGACCCAGTACTTC.

The V gene is TRBV6-5, the J gene TRBJ1-2, with 7 bases fitting TRBD1. V shed 3 bases, J shed 4 bases, and the junction held 5 bases outside the gene matches. Looked up from germline, CDR1 is MNHEY and CDR2 is SVGAGI. This CDR3 is 14 amino acids long. DNA of the CDR3: TGTGCCAGCAGTTATTCGGGACAGTTCTATGGCTACACCTTC. Translating it yields CASSYSGQFYGYTF.

As regards this clonotype: At one end the junction does not follow the germline gene, possibly because of a read error. For the CDR3, the DNA is TGTGCCGGCAGTTACGCCCGGACAGCCCTCTATGGCTACACCTTC. Its protein is CAGSYARTALYGYTF. V and J are TRBV2 and TRBJ1-2, with D possibly matching TRBD1 (6 bases). Germline lookup yields CDR1 SNHLY and CDR2 FYNNEI. This CDR3 has 15 amino acids.

This clonotype turned up a few times. The chain recombines TRBV2 with TRBJ2-5, with 9 bases identical to TRBD1. CDR1 and CDR2 (germline): SNHLY, FYNNEI. The CDR3 extends over 12 amino acids. V lost 5 bases, J lost 7 bases, and 2 bases stayed unmatched. Written as DNA, the CDR3 is TGTGCCAGCAGTCCGGACAGGGGGACCCAGTACTTC. Amino acid sequence: CASSPDRGTQYF.